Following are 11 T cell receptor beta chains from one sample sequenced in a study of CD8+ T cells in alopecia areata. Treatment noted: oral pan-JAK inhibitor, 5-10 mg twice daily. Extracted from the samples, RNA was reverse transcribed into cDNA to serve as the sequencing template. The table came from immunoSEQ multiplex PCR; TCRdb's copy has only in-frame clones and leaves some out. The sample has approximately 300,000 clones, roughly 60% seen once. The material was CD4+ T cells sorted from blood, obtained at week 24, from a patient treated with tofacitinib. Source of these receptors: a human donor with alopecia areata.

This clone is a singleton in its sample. The CDR3 region is CASSPNLDSIYEQYF. The CDR3 nucleotides are TGTGCCAGCTCACCAAATCTGGACTCGATCTACGAGCAGTACTTC. The chain links TRBV18 to TRBJ2-7; tentative D call: TRBD2 (5 bases). CDR1 KGHSH and CDR2 LQKENI come from the germline V gene. The CDR3 has 15 amino acids. V was cut by 2 bases and J by 3 bases, with 14 bases left in between.

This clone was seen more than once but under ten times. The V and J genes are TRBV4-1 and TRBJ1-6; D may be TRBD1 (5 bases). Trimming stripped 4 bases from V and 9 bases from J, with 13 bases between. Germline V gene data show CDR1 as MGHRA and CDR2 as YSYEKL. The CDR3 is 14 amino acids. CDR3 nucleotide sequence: TGCGCCAGCAGCCTTGGCTTGGGGGGTTCACCCCTCCACTTT. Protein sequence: CASSLGLGGSPLHF.

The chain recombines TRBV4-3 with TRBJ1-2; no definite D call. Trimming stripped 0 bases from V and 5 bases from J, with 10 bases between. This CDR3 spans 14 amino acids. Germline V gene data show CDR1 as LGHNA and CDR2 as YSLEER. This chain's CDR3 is CASSQDWTVYGYTF. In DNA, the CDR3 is TGCGCCAGCAGCCAAGATTGGACGGTGTATGGCTACACCTTC.

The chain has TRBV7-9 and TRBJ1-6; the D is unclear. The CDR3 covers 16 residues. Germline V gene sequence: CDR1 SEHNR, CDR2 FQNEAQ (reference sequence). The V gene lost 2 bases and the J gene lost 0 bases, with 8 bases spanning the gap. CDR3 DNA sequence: TGTGCCAGCAGCTTACAGGAGAGCTCCTATAATTCACCCCTCCACTTT. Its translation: CASSLQESSYNSPLHF.

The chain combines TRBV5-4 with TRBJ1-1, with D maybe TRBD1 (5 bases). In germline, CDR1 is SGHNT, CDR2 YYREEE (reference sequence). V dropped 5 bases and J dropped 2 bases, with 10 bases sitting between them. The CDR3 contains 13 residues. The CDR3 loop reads CASSYTGNTEAFF. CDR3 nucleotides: TGTGCCAGCAGTTACACAGGTAACACTGAAGCTTTCTTT.

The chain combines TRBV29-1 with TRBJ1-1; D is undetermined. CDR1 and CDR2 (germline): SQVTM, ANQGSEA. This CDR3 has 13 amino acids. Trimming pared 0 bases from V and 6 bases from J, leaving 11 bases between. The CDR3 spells CSVEDYFNPEAFF. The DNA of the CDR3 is TGCAGCGTTGAAGATTATTTCAACCCTGAAGCTTTCTTT.

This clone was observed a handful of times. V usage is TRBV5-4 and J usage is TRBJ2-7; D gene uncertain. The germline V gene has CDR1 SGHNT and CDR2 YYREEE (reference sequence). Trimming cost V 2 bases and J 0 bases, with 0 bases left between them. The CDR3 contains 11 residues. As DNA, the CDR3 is TGTGCCAGCAGCTTCTCCTACGAGCAGTACTTC. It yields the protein CASSFSYEQYF.

DNA of the CDR3: TGCAGCGTTGGGGGGGACAGAGGAAACACCATATATTTT. It translates to CSVGGDRGNTIYF. V is TRBV29-1 and J is TRBJ1-3, with 7 bases matching TRBD1. The length of the CDR3 is 13 residues. Losses at the gene ends were 4 bases for V and 4 bases for J; bases not matched to a gene: 4. The germline CDR1 and CDR2 sequences are SQVTM and ANQGSEA.

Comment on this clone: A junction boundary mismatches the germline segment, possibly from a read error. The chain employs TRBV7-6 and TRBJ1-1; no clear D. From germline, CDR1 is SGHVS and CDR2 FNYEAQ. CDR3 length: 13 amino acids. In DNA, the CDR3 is TGTGCCAGCAGTTTCTCACTGAACACTGAAGCTATCTTT. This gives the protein CASSFSLNTEAIF.

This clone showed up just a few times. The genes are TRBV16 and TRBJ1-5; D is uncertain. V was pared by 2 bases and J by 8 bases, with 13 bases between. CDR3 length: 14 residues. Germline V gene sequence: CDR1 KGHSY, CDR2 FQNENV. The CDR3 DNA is TGTGCCAGCAGCCAACGCACGGTAGGCAAGCCCCAGCATTTT. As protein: CASSQRTVGKPQHF.

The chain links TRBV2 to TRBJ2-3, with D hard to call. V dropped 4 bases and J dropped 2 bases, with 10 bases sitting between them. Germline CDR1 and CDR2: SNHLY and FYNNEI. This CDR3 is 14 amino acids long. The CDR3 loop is CASSVAPATDTQYF. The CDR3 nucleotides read TGTGCCAGCAGTGTGGCCCCAGCCACAGATACGCAGTATTTT.